This note documents a single T cell receptor beta chain sequence. Its antigen remains unknown. The assay was immunoSEQ multiplex PCR, and TCRdb's table has in-frame clones only and misses some. The sample includes about 130,000 clones, 88% of them seen just once. The data originate from a study of cytomegalovirus exposure and HLA in healthy donors. The wider study: It was reported in a later analysis that the 100 to 150 validation repertoires used the same platform as the roughly 640 first-cohort repertoires.

The CDR3 loop spans 17 amino acids. Trimming took 0 bases from V and 2 from J; bases not matched to a gene: 11. CDR1 and CDR2 from the germline V gene are SGDLS and YYNGEE. Whole-study results and caveats: In vitro confirmation showed a few CMV-associated chains to be CMV antigen specific. Cytomegalovirus association was assigned to about 150 TCR beta chains. High sensitivity and specificity were reportedly achieved when the classifier diagnosed cytomegalovirus status.

The chain combines TRBV9 with TRBJ2-7; 7 nucleotides line up with TRBD2. Sequencing used PBMCs. The sequence derives from a man aged 25 to 40 in good health and CMV-seronegative. As DNA, the CDR3 is TGTGCCAGCAGCGTAGGGGATAGCGGGTATATCACCTACGAGCAGTACTTC. Translating gives CASSVGDSGYITYEQYF.